Listed below are T cell receptor beta chains from one sample, sequenced in a study of cytomegalovirus exposure and HLA in healthy donors. Produced via immunoSEQ multiplex PCR; TCRdb's table is partial and in-frame only. The table records tens of thousands of clones, roughly 80% of them present only once. Sequencing input: PBMCs. The receptor source for this set is a woman aged 25 to 39 in good health and CMV-seronegative. The CDR3 runs from the conserved cysteine through the conserved F or W. The D gene is left open where the match is weak. Part of the rows lack a size; the others show once, few, many or a class for expanded clones.

CDR3nt | CDR3aa | v_gene | abundance | j_gene | d_gene | len
TGCGCCAGCAGCTACAGCGGGGGGAACACCGGGGAGCTGTTTTTT | CASSYSGGNTGELFF | TRBV5-1 | NA | TRBJ2-2 | TRBD2 | 15
TGTGCCAGTAGTAAAAAGCGGGAGGGAACCGGGGAGCTGTTTTTT | CASSKKREGTGELFF | TRBV19 | NA | TRBJ2-2 | TRBD2 | 15
TGTGCCAGCTCACAAACTAGCGGCAAAGAGACCCAGTACTTC | CASSQTSGKETQYF | TRBV18 | NA | TRBJ2-5 | TRBD2 | 14
TGTGCCACGACAGCGGGAAACACTGAAGCTTTCTTT | CATTAGNTEAFF | TRBV19 | NA | TRBJ1-1 | NA | 12
TGTGCCAGCTCACCAGATTCGTCCAGAAATCAGCCCCAGCATTTT | CASSPDSSRNQPQHF | TRBV18 | once | TRBJ1-5 | NA | 15
TGTGCCAGCAGGAGACTAGCGGAATACAATGAGCAGTTCTTC | CASRRLAEYNEQFF | TRBV28 | NA | TRBJ2-1 | TRBD2 | 14
TGTGCCAGCAGCAAACGGGATACGCAGTATTTT | CASSKRDTQYF | TRBV21-1 | NA | TRBJ2-3 | NA | 11
TGTGCCAGTATACTCAGTGGGACACACTATGGCTACACCTTC | CASILSGTHYGYTF | TRBV19 | NA | TRBJ1-2 | NA | 14
TGTGCCAGCAGCGCTACACCGTCGACTAGAGACGAGCAGTACTTC | CASSATPSTRDEQYF | TRBV9 | NA | TRBJ2-7 | NA | 15
TGCAGCGTTGAAAGTCAGGATGGAGATACGCAGTATTTT | CSVESQDGDTQYF | TRBV29-1 | few | TRBJ2-3 | NA | 13
TGTGCCAGCCGACCCGGGACAGGGGCCCGACGGGAGCAGTACTTC | CASRPGTGARREQYF | TRBV10-3 | NA | TRBJ2-5 | TRBD1 | 15
TGTGCCAGCAGTTACGAGCAGGGTCAATCCTATGGCTACACCTTC | CASSYEQGQSYGYTF | TRBV6-5 | NA | TRBJ1-2 | NA | 15
TGTGCCAGTAGGACACCGGGGGGGCTTAGCATCACTGAAGCTTTCTTT | CASRTPGGLSITEAFF | TRBV19 | NA | TRBJ1-1 | NA | 16
TGTGCCACCAGCGCTTCCGCCCGGACTAGCGGAACCTACGAGCAGTACTTC | CATSASARTSGTYEQYF | TRBV15 | once | TRBJ2-7 | TRBD2 | 17
TGTGCCAGTAGACTAGTTTCCTACGAGCAGTACTTC | CASRLVSYEQYF | TRBV2 | few | TRBJ2-7 | NA | 12
TGTGCCAGCAGTGGAACAGGGGCGTTAAAGCAGTACTTC | CASSGTGALKQYF | TRBV27 | NA | TRBJ2-7 | TRBD1 | 13
TGCGCCAGCAGCCCACGGCCCGGGGAGGGGACATCTGGGGCCAACGTCCTGACTTTC | CASSPRPGEGTSGANVLTF | TRBV5-1 | NA | TRBJ2-6 | NA | 19
TGTGCCAGCAGCTCGCACGGGGGGGACTACACCTTC | CASSSHGGDYTF | TRBV7-2 | NA | TRBJ1-2 | NA | 12
TGTGCCAGCAGCCAAGAACTAGGAAACACCGGGGAGCTGTTTTTT | CASSQELGNTGELFF | TRBV14 | NA | TRBJ2-2 | NA | 15
TGTGCCAGCAATGGGCCCTTCCCGAACACTGAAGCTTTCTTT | CASNGPFPNTEAFF | TRBV28 | NA | TRBJ1-1 | NA | 14
TGTGCCAGCTCACTGCTTACAGGGGACTACGAGCAGTACTTC | CASSLLTGDYEQYF | TRBV18 | NA | TRBJ2-7 | TRBD1 | 14
TGTGCCAGCAGTGCTCGGACAGGGGGAGTTTTGGAGACCCAGTACTTC | CASSARTGGVLETQYF | TRBV6-1 | NA | TRBJ2-5 | TRBD1 | 16
TGTGCCAGCTCACCACGGACAGGGGACACTGAAGCTTTCTTT | CASSPRTGDTEAFF | TRBV18 | NA | TRBJ1-1 | TRBD1 | 14
TGTGCCAGTAGTCCACCAGGGGTACCGTACGAGCAGTACTTC | CASSPPGVPYEQYF | TRBV19 | NA | TRBJ2-7 | NA | 14
TGTGCCAGCAGCTTGGGGACAGGGGGACCACGTTCGGAGTTCTTC | CASSLGTGGPRSEFF | TRBV5-6 | NA | TRBJ2-1 | TRBD1 | 15
TGTGCCAGCAGCTTTTCGCGGGGTGGCGGGGAGCTGTTTTTT | CASSFSRGGGELFF | TRBV5-4 | NA | TRBJ2-2 | NA | 14
TGTGCCAGTAGTCGTCGGAGTTCCGGCGGTGTCCACAATGAGCAGTTCTTC | CASSRRSSGGVHNEQFF | TRBV19 | NA | TRBJ2-1 | NA | 17
TGTGCCTGGAGTAGCGGGAGGGTGGGTGAGCAGTTCTTC | CAWSSGRVGEQFF | TRBV30 | once | TRBJ2-1 | TRBD2 | 13
TGTGCCAGCAGTTCACTAGGGGACTCAGCCAAAAACATTCAGTACTTC | CASSSLGDSAKNIQYF | TRBV27 | NA | TRBJ2-4 | NA | 16
TGCGCCAGCAGCAGGAGACAGGGGACGGAGACCCAGTACTTC | CASSRRQGTETQYF | TRBV5-1 | NA | TRBJ2-5 | TRBD1 | 14
TGTGCCAGCACCACAGGGTACAGGAACACTGAAGCTTTCTTT | CASTTGYRNTEAFF | TRBV28 | NA | TRBJ1-1 | NA | 14
TGTGCCAGCAGCCCCCCCACGAAAAGCGGGAGAGGGTACAATGAGCAGTTCTTC | CASSPPTKSGRGYNEQFF | TRBV7-9 | NA | TRBJ2-1 | TRBD2 | 18
TGCGCCAGCAGTGAAGGACTAGCGGGAGGTCCAGGTCAGTACTTC | CASSEGLAGGPGQYF | TRBV5-1 | few | TRBJ2-7 | TRBD2 | 15
TGTGCCAGTAATAGAGGGGGCTCCTACGAGCAGTACTTC | CASNRGGSYEQYF | TRBV19 | NA | TRBJ2-7 | NA | 13
TGTGCCAGCGGGCGGACTTCTACCTACGAGCAGTACTTC | CASGRTSTYEQYF | TRBV7-2 | NA | TRBJ2-7 | NA | 13
TGTGCCAGCAGCCCTTCTCGACTAGCGGGGCGTTGGGATACGCAGTATTTT | CASSPSRLAGRWDTQYF | TRBV27 | once | TRBJ2-3 | TRBD2 | 17
TGCGCCAGCAGCCAAGATGGGAGGGCCCTCTACAATGAGCAGTTCTTC | CASSQDGRALYNEQFF | TRBV4-1 | NA | TRBJ2-1 | TRBD2 | 16
TGCGCCAGCAGCTCAGGGACTAGCGGGACCGATACGCAGTATTTT | CASSSGTSGTDTQYF | TRBV5-1 | NA | TRBJ2-3 | TRBD2 | 15
TGTGCCAGCAGCTTAGTTGGAGGAAACACCGGGGAGCTGTTTTTT | CASSLVGGNTGELFF | TRBV7-2 | NA | TRBJ2-2 | NA | 15
TGTGCCAGCAGCTTGGGGGACAGTAGCTACGAGCAGTACTTC | CASSLGDSSYEQYF | TRBV5-8 | NA | TRBJ2-7 | TRBD1 | 14
TGTGCCACCAGCAGAGATTCGGCGGGAGGAGTTGAGCAGTTCTTC | CATSRDSAGGVEQFF | TRBV15 | once | TRBJ2-1 | TRBD2 | 15